The 20 T cell receptor beta chains reported below all come from one sample, sequenced in a study of blood T cell repertoires in COVID-19. Profiling relied on immunoSEQ multiplex PCR, and the TCRdb table lists in-frame clones only, not all of them. The sample carries under 300,000 clones, roughly 84% recorded once. The sequenced sample was peripheral blood. These receptors all come from a woman between 40 and 55 years old who had recovered from COVID-19.

This chain joins TRBV5-1 and TRBJ1-4, with 9 bases fitting TRBD1. The V segment lost 2 bases and the J segment 8 bases; nucleotides outside the gene matches: 4. The length of the CDR3 is 14 residues. Germline V gene data show CDR1 as SGHRS and CDR2 as YFSETQ. In DNA, the CDR3 is TGCGCCAGCAGCTTTGACAGGGGGGAGGAAAAACTGTTTTTT. This codes for CASSFDRGEEKLFF.

DNA for the CDR3: TGTGCCAGCAGCCAATATGGGACAGGAGGTAATTCACCCCTCCACTTT. It is translated as CASSQYGTGGNSPLHF. The rearrangement joins TRBV16 to TRBJ1-6; 8 bases match TRBD1. Per germline, CDR1 KGHSY and CDR2 FQNENV. The CDR3 has 16 amino acids. V shed 1 base and J 6 bases; nucleotides not matched to a gene: 5.

The V gene is TRBV5-5, the J gene TRBJ1-2; 9 positions agree with TRBD1. The V and J ends lost 4 bases and 5 bases, in that order; junction bases with no gene match: 6. The CDR3 is 14 amino acids. Germline CDR1 is SGHKS and CDR2 is YYEKEE (reference sequence). Here the CDR3 DNA reads TGTGCCAGCAGCCAGTCCGGACAGGGGTATGGCTACACCTTC. Its translation: CASSQSGQGYGYTF.

The rearrangement uses TRBV4-3 and TRBJ1-4; D remains ambiguous. This CDR3 contains 16 residues. Per germline, CDR1 LGHNA and CDR2 YSLEER. The ends were cut back, 0 bases at V and 0 bases at J, with 8 bases in the middle. CDR3 region: CASSQDGPSTNEKLFF. CDR3 in DNA: TGCGCCAGCAGCCAAGATGGCCCGTCAACTAATGAAAAACTGTTTTTT.

The rearrangement joins TRBV2 to TRBJ2-3; 8 nucleotides line up with TRBD2. Trimming removed 10 bases from V and 5 bases from J; junction bases left unmatched: 11. The CDR3 sequence is 14 residues long. The V gene's germline CDR1 is SNHLY and CDR2 FYNNEI. CDR3 in amino acids: CATKRTSPRDTQYF. The CDR3 DNA is TGTGCCACCAAAAGGACTAGCCCAAGAGATACGCAGTATTTT.

This clone appeared a few times. V gene TRBV6-2 or TRBV6-3 combines with J gene TRBJ2-7, with TRBD1 identical over 8 bases. V lost 4 bases, J lost 9 bases, and 2 bases stayed unmatched. There are 11 residues in the CDR3. From germline, CDR1 is MNHEY and CDR2 SVGEGT. CDR3 protein: CASSWGTGQYF. CDR3 DNA sequence: TGTGCCAGCAGTTGGGGGACAGGGCAGTACTTC.

Only one count was recorded for this clone. The gene calls are TRBV6-2 or TRBV6-3 and TRBJ1-4; possibly TRBD1 for D (6 bases). Between the trimmed V and J ends, which lost 4 bases and 4 bases, there was a span of 16 bases. Germline CDR1 is MNHEY and CDR2 is SVGEGT. This CDR3 comprises 16 residues. CDR3: CASSCKRQDLNEKLFF. CDR3 nucleotide sequence: TGTGCCAGCAGTTGTAAGAGACAGGACCTTAATGAAAAACTGTTTTTT.

V gene TRBV2 combines with J gene TRBJ2-1; D remains ambiguous. CDR1 SNHLY and CDR2 FYNNEI come from the germline V gene. This CDR3 comprises 16 residues. Trimming pared 0 bases from V and 5 bases from J, leaving 14 bases between. In DNA form, the CDR3 reads TGTGCCAGCAGTGAAGCTACGCCAACCCAGAACAATGAGCAGTTCTTC. Translation gives CASSEATPTQNNEQFF.

The chain links TRBV6-5 to TRBJ1-4; a possible D gene is TRBD1 (6 bases). CDR1 is MNHEY, CDR2 SVGAGI, per germline. The V gene lost 0 bases and the J gene lost 8 bases, with 13 bases spanning the gap. The CDR3 is 15 amino acids. The CDR3 DNA is TGTGCCAGCAGTTACTCGGACAGAACAAAAGAAAAACTGTTTTTT. It translates to CASSYSDRTKEKLFF.

The J gene is TRBJ2-1, the V gene TRBV9; 9 bases match TRBD1. The length of the CDR3 is 14 residues. Trimming at V came to 7 bases and at J to 12 bases, leaving 14 bases not matched to a gene. Germline V gene data show CDR1 as SGDLS and CDR2 as YYNGEE. Here the CDR3 reads CASDRTGEVGSQFF. The DNA of the CDR3 is TGTGCCAGCGATAGGACAGGGGAGGTGGGGTCGCAGTTCTTC.

The chain couples TRBV5-1 to TRBJ2-2; the D gene is possibly TRBD2 (5 bases). The V end lost 4 bases, the J end lost 5 bases, and 18 bases lay between the germline ends. The CDR3 loop spans 16 amino acids. Germline V CDR1 and CDR2: SGHRS, YFSETQ. The CDR3 DNA reads TGCGCCAGCAGCCCCGGAGTGAGATCGGGAACCGGGGAGCTGTTTTTT. It yields the protein CASSPGVRSGTGELFF. The full variable domain, in which reference TRBV5-1 and TRBJ2-2 provide the parts outside the CDR3, is KAGVTQTPRYLIKTRGQQVTLSCSPISGHRSVSWYQQTPGQGLQFLFEYFSETQRNKGNFPGRFSGRQFSNSRSEMNVSTLELGDSALYLCASSPGVRSGTGELFFGEGSRLTVL.

The chain uses TRBV19 and TRBJ1-5; 7 bases line up with TRBD1. Germline loops: CDR1 LNHDA, CDR2 SQIVND (reference sequence). The J segment lost 7 bases and the V segment lost 0 bases, leaving 12 bases of the junction unmatched. The CDR3 is made up of 17 amino acids. DNA for the CDR3: TGTGCCAGTAGTATAGATGGAGGAAGGGACAGACGACAGCCCCAGCATTTT. As protein: CASSIDGGRDRRQPQHF.

This sequence joins TRBV25-1 and TRBJ1-2, with a weak D call TRBD1 (6 bases). CDR1 is MGHDK and CDR2 is SYGVNS in the germline V gene. V shed 2 bases and J shed 8 bases, with 18 bases lying between them. The CDR3 loop spans 15 amino acids. The CDR3 DNA follows: TGTGCCAGCAGTGAACCCTCCCCAGGGGTGGGGGGCTACACCTTC. This encodes CASSEPSPGVGGYTF.

The J gene is TRBJ2-5, the V gene TRBV7-2; 9 bases are shared with TRBD2. CDR1 and CDR2 (germline): SGHTA, FQGNSA. Trimming took 0 bases from V and 2 from J; bases not matched to a gene: 7. CDR3 length: 17 residues. CDR3 residues: CASSLAGGGANQETQYF. The CDR3, as DNA: TGTGCCAGCAGCTTAGCGGGCGGGGGGGCGAATCAAGAGACCCAGTACTTC. The complete variable domain, with remaining parts taken from reference TRBV7-2 and TRBJ2-5, reads GAGVSQSPSNKVTEKGKDVELRCDPISGHTALYWYRQSLGQGLEFLIYFQGNSAPDKSGLPSDRFSAERTGGSVSTLTIQRTQQEDSAVYLCASSLAGGGANQETQYFGPGTRLLVL.

The gene calls are TRBV19 and TRBJ2-2; no reliable D call. Germline V CDR1 and CDR2: LNHDA, SQIVND (reference sequence). The CDR3 spans 14 residues. Trimming cost V 6 bases and J 8 bases, with 16 bases left between them. The CDR3 reads CASSIPETGGELFF. The CDR3 DNA is TGTGCCAGTAGCATCCCAGAGACCGGGGGGGAGCTGTTTTTT.

V is TRBV4-1 and J is TRBJ2-5, with D possibly TRBD2 on 5 matching bases. CDR1 and CDR2 (germline): MGHRA, YSYEKL. V shed 5 bases and J shed 3 bases, with 10 bases lying between them. The CDR3 extends over 13 amino acids. The CDR3 protein is CASSSDYKETQYF. The CDR3, as DNA: TGCGCCAGCAGCTCAGACTACAAAGAGACCCAGTACTTC.

The genes are TRBV7-8 and TRBJ2-1, with TRBD2 matching 14 bases. With 6 bases clipped from V and 0 bases from J, the junction kept 7 bases outside the gene matches. From germline, CDR1 is SGHVS and CDR2 FQNEAQ. This CDR3 has 18 residues. CDR3 loop: CASRWTSGGFSSYNEQFF. Here the CDR3 DNA reads TGTGCCAGCAGGTGGACTAGCGGGGGGTTTAGCTCCTACAATGAGCAGTTCTTC.

This chain joins TRBV2 and TRBJ1-2, with 7 bases that match TRBD1. This CDR3 spans 14 amino acids. Germline CDR1 and CDR2: SNHLY and FYNNEI. Trimming removed 8 bases from V and 7 bases from J; junction bases left unmatched: 13. The CDR3 is CASVQNTGVSGYTF. CDR3 coding DNA: TGTGCCAGCGTCCAGAATACAGGGGTGAGTGGCTACACCTTC.

The chain links TRBV28 to TRBJ2-1; TRBD2 is a possible D gene (6 bases). The CDR3 length is 17 residues. CDR1 is MDHEN and CDR2 is SYDVKM in the germline V gene. Trimming pared 4 bases from V and 0 bases from J, leaving 16 bases between. The CDR3 DNA reads as TGTGCCAGCAGTTCCCCCAGTGGAGCGGGCTCCTACAATGAGCAGTTCTTC. Translating gives CASSSPSGAGSYNEQFF.

The rearrangement uses TRBV12-5 and TRBJ2-3; a possible D gene is TRBD1 (6 bases). Trimming stripped 4 bases from V and 7 bases from J, with 18 bases between. In germline, CDR1 is LGHNT, CDR2 FRNRAP. The CDR3 length is 15 residues. CDR3 nucleotide sequence: TGTGCTAGTGGTTCCCCACAGGGAAGATTGAATACGCAGTATTTT. Amino acid sequence: CASGSPQGRLNTQYF.